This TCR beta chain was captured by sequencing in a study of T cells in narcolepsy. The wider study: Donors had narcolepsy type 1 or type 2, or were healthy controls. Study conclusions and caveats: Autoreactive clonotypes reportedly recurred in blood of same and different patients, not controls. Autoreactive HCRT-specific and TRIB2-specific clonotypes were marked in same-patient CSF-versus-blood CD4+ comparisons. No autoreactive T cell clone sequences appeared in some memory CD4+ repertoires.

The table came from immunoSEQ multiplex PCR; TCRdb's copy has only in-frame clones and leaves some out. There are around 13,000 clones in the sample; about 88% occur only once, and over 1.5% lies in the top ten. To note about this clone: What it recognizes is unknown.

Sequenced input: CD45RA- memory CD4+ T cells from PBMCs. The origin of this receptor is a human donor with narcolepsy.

This CDR3 is CAWSITSGLTDTQYF. Here the CDR3 DNA reads TGTGCCTGGAGCATCACTAGCGGTCTCACAGATACGCAGTATTTT. This chain connects TRBV30 to TRBJ2-3, with 8 nucleotides matching TRBD2. Germline V lookup: CDR1 GTSNPN, CDR2 SVGIG (reference sequence). V dropped 3 bases and J dropped 2; count of bases not matched to a gene: 7. This CDR3 spans 15 amino acids. Variable domain in full (rest from reference TRBV30 and TRBJ2-3): SQTIHQWPATLVQPVGSPLSLECTVEGTSNPNLYWYRQAAGRGLQLLFYSVGIGQISSEVPQNLSASRPQDRQFILSSKKLLLSDSGFYLCAWSITSGLTDTQYFGPGTRLTVL.